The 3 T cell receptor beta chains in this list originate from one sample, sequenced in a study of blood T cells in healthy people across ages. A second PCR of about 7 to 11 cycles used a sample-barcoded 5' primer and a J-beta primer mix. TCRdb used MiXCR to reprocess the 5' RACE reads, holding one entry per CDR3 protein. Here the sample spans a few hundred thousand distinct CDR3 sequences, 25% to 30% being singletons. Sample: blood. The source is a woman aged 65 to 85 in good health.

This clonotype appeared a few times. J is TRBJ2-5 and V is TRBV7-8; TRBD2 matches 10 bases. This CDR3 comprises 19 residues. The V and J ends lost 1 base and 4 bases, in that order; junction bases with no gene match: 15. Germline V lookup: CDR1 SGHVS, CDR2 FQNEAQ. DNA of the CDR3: TGTGCCAGCAGCTTAGTAGCGGGGGGACTCGGGCCCCGGCGAGAGACCCAGTACTTC. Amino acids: CASSLVAGGLGPRRETQYF.

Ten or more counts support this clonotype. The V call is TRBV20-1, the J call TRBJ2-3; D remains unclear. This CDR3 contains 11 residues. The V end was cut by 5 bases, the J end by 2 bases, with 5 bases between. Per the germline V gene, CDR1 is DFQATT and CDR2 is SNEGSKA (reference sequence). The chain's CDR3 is CSASITDTQYF. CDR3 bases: TGCAGTGCTTCTATCACAGATACGCAGTATTTT.

CDR3 DNA: TGCAGCGTTGAAGATGCCCCGGTGGGTAACTATGGCTACACCTTC. This codes for CSVEDAPVGNYGYTF. J is TRBJ1-2 and V is TRBV29-1; no reliable D call. The CDR3 sequence is 15 residues long. From germline, CDR1 is SQVTM and CDR2 ANQGSEA. With 0 bases removed from V and 1 base from J, the gap between germline ends came to 12 bases.